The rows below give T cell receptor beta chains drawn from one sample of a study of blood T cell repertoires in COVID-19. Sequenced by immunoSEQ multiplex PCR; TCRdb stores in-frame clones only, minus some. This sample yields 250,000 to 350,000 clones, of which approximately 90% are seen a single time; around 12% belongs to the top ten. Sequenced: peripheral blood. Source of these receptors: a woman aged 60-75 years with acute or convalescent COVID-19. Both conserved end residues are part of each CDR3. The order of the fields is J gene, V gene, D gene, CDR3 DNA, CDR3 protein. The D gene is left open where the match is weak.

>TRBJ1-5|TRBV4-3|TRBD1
TGCGCCAGCAGCCGTGGACCTACAGGGGAATGTCAGCCCCAGCATTTT
CASSRGPTGECQPQHF
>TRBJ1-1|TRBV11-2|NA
TGTGCCAGCAGCTGGCAGGGAGGATACACTGAAGCTTTCTTT
CASSWQGGYTEAFF
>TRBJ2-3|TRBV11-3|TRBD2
TGTGCCAGCAGCCCATCGGGGGGACCGACAGATACGCAGTATTTT
CASSPSGGPTDTQYF
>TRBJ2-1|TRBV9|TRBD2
TGTGCCAGCAGCGTAGCTGGACTAGTGGGCAATGAGCAGTTCTTC
CASSVAGLVGNEQFF
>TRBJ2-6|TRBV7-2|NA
TGTGCCAGCACGGAGGGTGGGGCCAACGTCCTGACTTTC
CASTEGGANVLTF
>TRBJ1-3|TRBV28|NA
TGTGCCAGCAGTTTAGCAAGTGACAGATCTGGAAACACCATATATTTT
CASSLASDRSGNTIYF
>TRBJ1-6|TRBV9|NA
TGTGCCAGCAGCGTAGACGGGGGGGCAGGTTCACCCCTCCACTTT
CASSVDGGAGSPLHF
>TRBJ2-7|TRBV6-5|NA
TGTGCCAGCAGCGGGGAGCAGTCCTACGAGCAGTACTTC
CASSGEQSYEQYF
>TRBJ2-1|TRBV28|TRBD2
TGTGCCAGCAGGAATAGCGGGCCGGCTTACAATGAGCAGTTCTTC
CASRNSGPAYNEQFF
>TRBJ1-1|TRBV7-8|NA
TGTGCCAGCAGCTTAGGGCCAGGGAACACTGAAGCTTTCTTT
CASSLGPGNTEAFF
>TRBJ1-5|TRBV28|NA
TGTGCCAGCAGTAAAAGGGGGTATCAGCCCCAGCATTTT
CASSKRGYQPQHF